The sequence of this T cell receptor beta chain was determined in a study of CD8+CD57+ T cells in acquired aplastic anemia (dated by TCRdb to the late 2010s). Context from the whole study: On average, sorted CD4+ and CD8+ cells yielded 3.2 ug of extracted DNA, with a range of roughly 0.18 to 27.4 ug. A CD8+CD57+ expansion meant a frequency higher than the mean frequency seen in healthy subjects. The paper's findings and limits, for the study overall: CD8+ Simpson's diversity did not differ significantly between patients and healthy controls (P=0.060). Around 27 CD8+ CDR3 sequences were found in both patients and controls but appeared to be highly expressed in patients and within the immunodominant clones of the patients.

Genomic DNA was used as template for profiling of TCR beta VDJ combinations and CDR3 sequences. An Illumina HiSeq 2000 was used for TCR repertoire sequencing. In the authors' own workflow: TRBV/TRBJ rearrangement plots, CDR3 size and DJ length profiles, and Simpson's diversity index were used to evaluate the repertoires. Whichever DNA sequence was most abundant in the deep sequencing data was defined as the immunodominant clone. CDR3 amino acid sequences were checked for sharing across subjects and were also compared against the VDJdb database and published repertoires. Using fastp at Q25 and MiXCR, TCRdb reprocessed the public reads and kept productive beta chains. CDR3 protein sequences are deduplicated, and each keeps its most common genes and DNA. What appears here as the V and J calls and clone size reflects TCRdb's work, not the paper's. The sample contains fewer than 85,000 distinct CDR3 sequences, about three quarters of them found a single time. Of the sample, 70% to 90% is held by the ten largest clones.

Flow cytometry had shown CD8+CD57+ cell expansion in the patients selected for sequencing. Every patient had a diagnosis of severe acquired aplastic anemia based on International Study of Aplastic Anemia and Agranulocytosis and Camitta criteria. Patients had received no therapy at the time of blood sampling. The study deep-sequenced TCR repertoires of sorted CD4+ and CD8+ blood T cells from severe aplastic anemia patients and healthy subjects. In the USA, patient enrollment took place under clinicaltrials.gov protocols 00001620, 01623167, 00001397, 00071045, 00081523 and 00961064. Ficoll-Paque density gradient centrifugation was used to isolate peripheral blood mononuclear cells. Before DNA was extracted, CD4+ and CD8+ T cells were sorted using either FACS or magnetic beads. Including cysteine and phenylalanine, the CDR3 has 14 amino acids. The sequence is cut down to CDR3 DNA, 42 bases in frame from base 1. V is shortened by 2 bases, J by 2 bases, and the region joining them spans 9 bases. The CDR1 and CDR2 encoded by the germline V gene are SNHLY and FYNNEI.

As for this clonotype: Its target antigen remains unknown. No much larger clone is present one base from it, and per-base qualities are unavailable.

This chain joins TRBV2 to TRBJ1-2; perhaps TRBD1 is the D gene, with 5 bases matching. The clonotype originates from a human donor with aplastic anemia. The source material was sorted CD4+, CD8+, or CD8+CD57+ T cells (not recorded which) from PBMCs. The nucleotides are TGTGCCAGCAGTGAAACACAGGAGAACTATGGCTACACCTTC. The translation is CASSETQENYGYTF. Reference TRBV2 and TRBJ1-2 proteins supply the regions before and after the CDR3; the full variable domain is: EPEVTQTPSHQVTQMGQEVILRCVPISNHLYFYWYRQILGQKVEFLVSFYNNEISEKSEIFDDQFSVERPDGSNFTLKIRSTKLEDSAMYFCASSETQENYGYTFGSGTRLTVV.